What follows are 27 T cell receptor beta chains derived from one specimen sequenced in a study of blood T cell repertoires in COVID-19. Profiled with immunoSEQ multiplex PCR; TCRdb holds only in-frame clones, not every one. The sample lists around 200,000 clones; around 90% were seen once. The specimen sequenced was PBMCs or T cells enriched from blood (not recorded which). These receptors originate from a woman under 40 who had recovered from COVID-19.

The chain uses TRBV10-2 and TRBJ1-1, with TRBD1 identical over 12 bases. The trim removed 6 bases at V and 1 base at J, leaving 3 bases unmatched. CDR3 length: 15 residues. Germline lookup yields CDR1 WSHSY and CDR2 SAAADI. In DNA, the CDR3 is TGCGCCAGCAGAGGGACAGGGGGCACGAACACTGAAGCTTTCTTT. Encoded protein: CASRGTGGTNTEAFF.

This rearrangement joins TRBV19 to TRBJ2-2; 9 nucleotides agree with TRBD2. This CDR3 contains 16 residues. Trimming cost V 5 bases and J 4 bases; bases outside gene matches: 8. The V gene's germline CDR1 is LNHDA and CDR2 SQIVND (reference sequence). CDR3 in amino acids: CASSFPGTSPTGELFF. The CDR3, as DNA: TGTGCCAGTAGTTTCCCCGGGACTAGCCCCACCGGGGAGCTGTTTTTT.

The table lists this clone with a few counts. V gene TRBV25-1 combines with J gene TRBJ1-4; no definite D call. V lost 6 bases, J lost 4 bases, and 9 bases lay in between. Per germline, CDR1 MGHDK and CDR2 SYGVNS. The CDR3 covers 13 residues. The DNA of the CDR3 is TGTGCCAGCAGGAGGGCGCTTAATGAAAAACTGTTTTTT. This encodes CASRRALNEKLFF. Full variable domain (rest looked up from reference TRBV25-1 and TRBJ1-4): EADIYQTPRYLVIGTGKKITLECSQTMGHDKMYWYQQDPGMELHLIHYSYGVNSTEKGDLSSESTVSRIRTEHFPLTLESARPSHTSQYLCASRRALNEKLFFGSGTQLSVL.

The chain links TRBV2 to TRBJ1-5; TRBD1 matches 9 bases. V dropped 4 bases and J dropped 5; count of bases not matched to a gene: 3. The CDR3 has 14 amino acids. CDR1 is SNHLY, CDR2 FYNNEI, per germline. This chain's CDR3 is CASSGGQGYQPQHF. CDR3 DNA: TGTGCCAGCAGTGGGGGACAGGGCTATCAGCCCCAGCATTTT. Full variable domain (rest looked up from reference TRBV2 and TRBJ1-5): EPEVTQTPSHQVTQMGQEVILRCVPISNHLYFYWYRQILGQKVEFLVSFYNNEISEKSEIFDDQFSVERPDGSNFTLKIRSTKLEDSAMYFCASSGGQGYQPQHFGDGTRLSIL.

The J gene is TRBJ2-7, the V gene TRBV4-1; perhaps TRBD2 as D (6 bases). The length of the CDR3 is 14 residues. Germline CDR1 and CDR2: MGHRA and YSYEKL. Trimming stripped 1 base from V and 1 base from J, with 8 bases between. The CDR3 coding sequence is TGCGCCAGCAGCCAAGTGGCGGGGTCCTACGAGCAGTACTTC. Translation: CASSQVAGSYEQYF.

The chain carries TRBV12-3 or TRBV12-4 and TRBJ2-7; no clear D gene. The ends were cut back, 4 bases at V and 0 bases at J, with 4 bases in the middle. The CDR3 has 12 residues. In DNA form, the CDR3 reads TGTGCCAGCAGTTCGAGCTCCTACGAGCAGTACTTC. Translating gives CASSSSSYEQYF.

The chain uses TRBV5-1 and TRBJ2-5; 13 bases align to TRBD2. V shed 4 bases and J 5 bases; nucleotides not matched to a gene: 5. The CDR3 length is 15 residues. CDR1 and CDR2 (germline): SGHRS, YFSETQ. CDR3 DNA sequence: TGCGCCAGCAGCCCCGGGACTAGCGGGGAGGAGACCCAGTACTTC. Its protein is CASSPGTSGEETQYF.

J is TRBJ2-5 and V is TRBV9; 11 nucleotides match TRBD1. This CDR3 is built from 15 residues. The V and J ends lost 0 bases and 5 bases, in that order; junction bases with no gene match: 3. Germline CDR1 SGDLS, CDR2 YYNGEE. For the CDR3, the DNA is TGTGCCAGCAGCGTAGAGCGGACAGGGGGCGAGACCCAGTACTTC. Its translation is CASSVERTGGETQYF.

V gene TRBV3-1 (or the pseudogene TRBV3-2) combines with J gene TRBJ2-5; TRBD2 is a possible D gene (5 bases). Per germline, CDR1 LGHDT and CDR2 YNNKEL (reference sequence). V gave up 4 bases and J gave up 7 bases, with 13 bases separating them. The CDR3 covers 13 residues. The CDR3 bases are TGTGCCAGCAGCCCCTCAGTTCGGGGGACCCAGTACTTC. Translating gives CASSPSVRGTQYF.

This chain links TRBV5-4 with TRBJ2-1; 7 bases fit TRBD2. The CDR3 runs 15 residues. The germline V gene encodes CDR1 SGHNT and CDR2 YYREEE (reference sequence). With 5 bases clipped from V and 2 bases from J, the junction kept 7 bases outside the gene matches. The CDR3: CASSSGLVTYNEQFF. The CDR3, as DNA: TGTGCCAGCAGTTCAGGACTAGTAACCTACAATGAGCAGTTCTTC.

This chain connects TRBV7-2 to TRBJ1-5; D is undetermined. Trimming removed 1 base from V and 5 bases from J, with 6 bases in between. CDR3 length: 13 residues. Germline CDR1 reads SGHTA; CDR2 reads FQGNSA. CDR3 sequence reads: CASSLGRDQPQHF. CDR3 nucleotides: TGTGCCAGCAGCTTAGGTCGGGATCAGCCCCAGCATTTT.

CDR3 in DNA: TGCGCCAGCAGCCAAGATCAGGGGTCCTACGAGCAGTACTTC. It codes for CASSQDQGSYEQYF. V usage is TRBV4-3 and J usage is TRBJ2-7, with D maybe TRBD1 (6 bases). The CDR3 consists of 14 residues. The germline V and J ends were trimmed by 0 bases and 1 base, with 7 bases remaining between them. The germline V gene encodes CDR1 LGHNA and CDR2 YSLEER.

V and J are TRBV9 and TRBJ2-1; D may be TRBD2 (5 bases). The ends were cut back, 0 bases at V and 2 bases at J, with 9 bases in the middle. The germline V gene encodes CDR1 SGDLS and CDR2 YYNGEE. The CDR3 length is 15 residues. This chain's CDR3 is CASSVEVAPYNEQFF. As DNA, the CDR3 is TGTGCCAGCAGCGTAGAGGTAGCGCCCTACAATGAGCAGTTCTTC.

This rearrangement joins TRBV7-2 to TRBJ1-1; 7 bases agree with TRBD1. Germline V gives CDR1 SGHTA, CDR2 FQGNSA. Unmatched junction bases numbered 6, after V lost 5 bases and J lost 3 bases. The CDR3 extends over 14 amino acids. CDR3 loop: CASSPHRGDTEAFF. The CDR3 DNA reads as TGTGCCAGCAGCCCGCACAGGGGTGACACTGAAGCTTTCTTT.

The chain recombines TRBV9 with TRBJ2-7, with 10 bases identical to TRBD1. The CDR3 totals 15 residues. V was clipped by 4 bases and J by 6 bases; unmatched bases: 10. The germline CDR1 and CDR2 sequences are SGDLS and YYNGEE. The CDR3, as DNA: TGTGCCAGCAGCTCCGGGACAGGGGAAGTAGGCGAGCAGTACTTC. It codes for CASSSGTGEVGEQYF.

V is TRBV7-9 and J is TRBJ1-1, with 8 bases matching TRBD1. The CDR3 length is 16 residues. CDR1 and CDR2 from the germline V gene are SEHNR and FQNEAQ (reference sequence). V shed 7 bases and J 0 bases; nucleotides not matched to a gene: 10. For the CDR3, the DNA is TGTGCCAGCACCAACCCTCGGACAGGGATGAACACTGAAGCTTTCTTT. It yields the protein CASTNPRTGMNTEAFF.

The J gene is TRBJ1-2, the V gene TRBV3-1 (or the pseudogene TRBV3-2); D is unclear. CDR1 and CDR2 from the germline V gene are LGHDT and YNNKEL (reference sequence). This CDR3 region has 14 residues. Trimming removed 1 base from V and 3 bases from J, with 9 bases in between. The DNA of the CDR3 is TGTGCCAGCAGCCAAGTGGTCGGGGACTATGGCTACACCTTC. Amino acids: CASSQVVGDYGYTF.

V gene TRBV7-2 combines with J gene TRBJ2-2; a weak D match, TRBD1 (5 bases). Germline V gene data show CDR1 as SGHTA and CDR2 as FQGNSA. Trimming shortened V by 1 base and J by 5 bases, and 8 bases separated the two germline ends. This CDR3 comprises 14 residues. The CDR3 reads CASSLGTLTGELFF. CDR3 nucleotide sequence: TGTGCCAGCAGCTTAGGGACACTGACCGGGGAGCTGTTTTTT. Full variable domain (outside the CDR3, taken from reference TRBV7-2 and TRBJ2-2): GAGVSQSPSNKVTEKGKDVELRCDPISGHTALYWYRQSLGQGLEFLIYFQGNSAPDKSGLPSDRFSAERTGGSVSTLTIQRTQQEDSAVYLCASSLGTLTGELFFGEGSRLTVL.

The V call is TRBV4-3, the J call TRBJ1-2, with D perhaps matching TRBD1 (6 bases). V lost 2 bases to trimming and J lost 8 bases, with 12 bases between them. The CDR3 spans 13 residues. The germline CDR1 and CDR2 sequences are LGHNA and YSLEER. CDR3: CASSQRSGEGYTF. The CDR3 DNA reads TGCGCCAGCAGCCAAAGGTCAGGGGAAGGCTACACCTTC.

This clone was seen only once. The chain employs TRBV9 and TRBJ1-1, with D hard to call. Trimming left V 4 bases short and J 5 bases short, with 12 bases between. The CDR3 consists of 13 residues. Germline CDR1 and CDR2: SGDLS and YYNGEE. This chain's CDR3 is CASSFYTGTEAFF. The DNA of the CDR3 is TGTGCCAGCAGCTTTTACACGGGTACTGAAGCTTTCTTT. The full variable domain, completed using reference TRBV9 and TRBJ1-1, is DSGVTQTPKHLITATGQRVTLRCSPRSGDLSVYWYQQSLDQGLQFLIQYYNGEERAKGNILERFSAQQFPDLHSELNLSSLELGDSALYFCASSFYTGTEAFFGQGTRLTVV.

The sample holds one count of this clone. Germline and junction disagree at one end, which may indicate a read error. This chain uses TRBV7-9 with TRBJ2-5, with 9 bases identical to TRBD1. CDR1 SEHNR and CDR2 FQNEAQ come from the germline V gene (reference sequence). This CDR3 has 12 amino acids. The CDR3 sequence: CASSLDRTGVHF. The CDR3 DNA reads TGTGCCAGCAGCTTAGATAGGACAGGGGTTCACTTC.

This chain connects TRBV19 to TRBJ1-2; 7 bases map to TRBD1. V lost 3 bases to trimming and J lost 4 bases; unmatched junction nucleotides: 5. The CDR3 loop spans 14 amino acids. Germline CDR1 is LNHDA and CDR2 is SQIVND (reference sequence). The chain's CDR3 is CASSISHRGYGYTF. The CDR3 nucleotides are TGTGCCAGTAGTATCTCCCACAGGGGCTATGGCTACACCTTC.

J is TRBJ2-7 and V is TRBV4-1, with D perhaps TRBD1 (5 bases). The germline V gene has CDR1 MGHRA and CDR2 YSYEKL. Trimming removed 4 bases from V and 0 bases from J, with 13 bases in between. There are 15 residues in the CDR3. The CDR3 spells CASSPRQSSSYEQYF. CDR3 coding DNA: TGCGCCAGCAGCCCGAGACAGTCGAGCTCCTACGAGCAGTACTTC.

The chain uses TRBV9 and TRBJ1-3; D gene uncertain. CDR3 length: 12 amino acids. Trimming pared 6 bases from V and 4 bases from J, leaving 8 bases between. CDR1 and CDR2 from the germline V gene are SGDLS and YYNGEE. The CDR3 loop reads CASNGVGNTIYF. The CDR3 DNA follows: TGTGCCAGCAACGGGGTAGGAAACACCATATATTTT.

This chain joins TRBV10-3 and TRBJ2-5; 16 nucleotides line up with TRBD2. Trimming at V came to 8 bases and at J to 4 bases, leaving 13 bases not matched to a gene. The germline V gene encodes CDR1 ENHRY and CDR2 SYGVKD. The CDR3 spans 18 residues. The CDR3 protein is CAISQGLAGGQFPETQYF. Here the CDR3 DNA reads TGTGCCATCTCCCAGGGACTAGCGGGGGGGCAATTCCCAGAGACCCAGTACTTC.

This chain connects TRBV19 to TRBJ1-5, with TRBD1 identical over 9 bases. Unmatched junction bases numbered 3, after V lost 4 bases and J lost 2 bases. The CDR3 runs 15 residues. From germline, CDR1 is LNHDA and CDR2 SQIVND (reference sequence). The CDR3 protein is CASSTTGGGNQPQHF. The CDR3 bases are TGTGCCAGTAGTACCACAGGGGGCGGCAATCAGCCCCAGCATTTT. The full variable domain, in which reference TRBV19 and TRBJ1-5 provide the parts outside the CDR3, is DGGITQSPKYLFRKEGQNVTLSCEQNLNHDAMYWYRQDPGQGLRLIYYSQIVNDFQKGDIAEGYSVSREKKESFPLTVTSAQKNPTAFYLCASSTTGGGNQPQHFGDGTRLSIL.

CDR3 sequence: CASSKGAGRMGTQYF. DNA of the CDR3: TGTGCCAGCAGCAAAGGAGCGGGGCGGATGGGTACGCAGTATTTT. The V gene is TRBV21-1, the J gene TRBJ2-3; the table's D gene call, TRBD2, was not cross checked with the DNA. TRBV21-1 is noted as a pseudogene. This CDR3 has 15 amino acids.